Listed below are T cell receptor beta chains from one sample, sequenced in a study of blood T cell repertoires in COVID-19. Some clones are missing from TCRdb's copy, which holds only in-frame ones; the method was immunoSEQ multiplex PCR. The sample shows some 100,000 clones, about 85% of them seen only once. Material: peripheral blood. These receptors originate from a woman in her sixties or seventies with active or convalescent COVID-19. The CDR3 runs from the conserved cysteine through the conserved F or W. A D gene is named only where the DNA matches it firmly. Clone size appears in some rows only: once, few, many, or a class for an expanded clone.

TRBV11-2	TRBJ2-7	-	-	TGTGCCAGCAGCTTTATTCTGTTGAGCATAGAAGGGGGTGAGCAGTACTTC	CASSFILLSIEGGEQYF
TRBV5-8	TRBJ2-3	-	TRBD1	TGTGCCAGCAGCCCCAGGATACCGGGACAGGGGACAGATACGCAGTATTTT	CASSPRIPGQGTDTQYF
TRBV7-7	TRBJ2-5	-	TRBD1	TGTGCTAGCAGCCCTGGACAGGGGGAGACCCAGTACTTC	CASSPGQGETQYF
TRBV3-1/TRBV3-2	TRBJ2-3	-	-	TGTGCCAGCAGCCAAGATCGTGGAGGGAATGCGTATTTT	CASSQDRGGNAYF
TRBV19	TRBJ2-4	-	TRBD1	TGTGCCAGTAGGGACAGGTGGGGCATTCAGTACTTC	CASRDRWGIQYF
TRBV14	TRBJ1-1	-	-	TGTGCCAGCAGCCGCGGTCTAAACACTGAAGCTTTCTTT	CASSRGLNTEAFF
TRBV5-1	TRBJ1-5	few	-	TGCGCCAGCAGGAGGGAGAGCAATCAGCCCCAGCATTTT	CASRRESNQPQHF
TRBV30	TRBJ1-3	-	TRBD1	TGTGCCTGGAGACTACAGGGGTCCGGAAACACCATATATTTT	CAWRLQGSGNTIYF
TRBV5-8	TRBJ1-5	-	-	TGTGCCAGCAGACCAGGGGTCCAGCCCCAGCATTTT	CASRPGVQPQHF
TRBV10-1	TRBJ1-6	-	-	TGCGCCAGCAGTGGGGCAGGGCTGACCTATAATTCACCCCTCCACTTT	CASSGAGLTYNSPLHF
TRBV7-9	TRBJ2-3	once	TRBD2	TGTGCCAGCAGCTCAGGAGGGAGGGGACTAGCGGGAGATACGCAGTATTTT	CASSSGGRGLAGDTQYF
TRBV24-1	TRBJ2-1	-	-	TGTGCCACCAGTGATGGCCCCACCAATGAGCAGTTCTTC	CATSDGPTNEQFF
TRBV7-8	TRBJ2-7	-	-	TGTGCCAGCAGCCTAAGCCTTGGGACTTCCGTGGCCTACGAGCAGTACTTC	CASSLSLGTSVAYEQYF
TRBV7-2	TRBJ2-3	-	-	TGTGCCAGCAGCTTAGGGGCGGGTGGCTCGGTCGCAGATACGCAGTATTTT	CASSLGAGGSVADTQYF
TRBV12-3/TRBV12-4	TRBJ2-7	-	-	TGTGCCAGCAGACTCGACAGGCTCTACGAGCAGTACTTC	CASRLDRLYEQYF